This T cell receptor (beta chain) was captured in a study of beta chain features in type 1 diabetes. Overall study context: Across the samples, 90 million to 120 million sorted cells were examined in total.

Based on CD45RO/CCR7/CD25/CD127/CD95/CD27, CD4+ regulatory, stem cell-like memory, naive and central memory cells were sorted. Germline V gene sequence: CDR1 SGDLS, CDR2 YYNGEE. The CDR3 runs 12 residues. V dropped 3 bases and J dropped 9 bases, with 10 bases sitting between them. The investigators reverse transcribed all of the isolated RNA, so they sequenced expressed TCRB transcripts. TCRdb's table, derived via immunoSEQ multiplex PCR, lists solely in-frame clones and lacks some. The sample includes some 130,000 clones, 9% of them seen just once. In regard to this clone: Its target is unknown.

Study-wide results and limits: Within each of all four CD4+ subsets, Type 1 diabetes patients had TCRB CDR3s that were moderately but significantly shorter.

The receptor was derived from a man aged 30-40 years with type 1 diabetes. Material: central memory CD4+ T cells from blood. This chain connects TRBV9 to TRBJ2-1, with D unclear. Written as DNA, the CDR3 is TGTGCCAGCAGCGGGCTTGGTGCTGAGCAGTTCTTC. It is translated as CASSGLGAEQFF.